This record covers a single T cell receptor (beta chain). This clone's antigen is unknown. Base-call qualities are not available, and no considerably larger clone is one nucleotide away. Compared with germline, V lacks 2 bases and J lacks 7 bases; bases without a gene match: 12. As encoded in the germline V gene (reference sequence), CDR1 is SGHKS while CDR2 is YYEKEE. The CDR3 covers 17 residues, taking in both the cysteine and the phenylalanine. Just the 51-base CDR3 DNA is kept, in frame starting at base 1. This entry comes from a study of shared clonotypes between healthy human individuals (dated by TCRdb to the early 2020s). Regarding the study in general: Three men and two women, aged 18 to 49 years, made up the cohort. For each donor, CD4 naive and CD4 memory were each given three plates, CD8 naive was given two plates, and CD8 memory was given one plate. Between about 0.8 and 9 billion PBMCs per donor were obtained by leukapheresis. Libraries were prepared and TCR repertoires were sequenced by different laboratories using diverse techniques, in order to increase sequencing depth and limit assay-specific biases. Blood TCR repertoires of about 5 healthy adults were deeply sequenced to estimate repertoire size and the extent of clonotype sharing between individuals.

CD8 naive samples were obtained by positive selection for CCR7 among CD45RO-negative cells, yielding a CD45RA+CCR7+ population from which TemRA cells were excluded. Donors were healthy HIV-negative adults with no recently reported acute infections or vaccinations. Only Caucasian adults living in Nashville, Tennessee, USA were represented among the donors. After blood collection by leukapheresis, PBMCs were isolated using Ficoll-Histopaque density gradient centrifugation and then cryopreserved in the vapor phase of liquid nitrogen. Analytical flow cytometry was used to check the purity and quantity of each magnetically sorted T cell population. From each sorted fraction, genomic DNA was isolated and quantified by UV absorbance on a Nanodrop 2000c. General conclusions and limits of the study: Rarefaction of sorted-subset datasets indicated incomplete sequencing despite the large sequencing depth. Pairwise subsampling led to the expectation that sequencing depth would affect the degree of clonotype sharing among donors. Estimated clonotype richness was generally larger for naive than for memory subsets. Only blood was sampled, and tissue TCR repertoires likely differ from those in blood. The small number of donors limited the genetic and exposure-history diversity represented. Clonotypes shared by all four sorted-subset donors showed higher generation probabilities than non-shared clonotypes. Sharing across a few donors was observed for about 5% of naive CD4, over 3% of naive CD8, 2% to 2.5% of memory CD4, and about 0.38% of memory CD8 clonotypes.

TCR CDR3 regions were amplified from genomic DNA by multiplex PCR using the deep immunoSEQ assay. Genomic DNA extracted from each cell subset was distributed evenly over all wells of several immunoSEQ 96-well plates, and each plate served as one replicate. For sorted subsets, about 210 ng of genomic DNA, equivalent to some 30,000 T cell genomes, went into each replicate PCR. Purified libraries were quantified with a Qubit 3.0 fluorometer, sized on a Bioanalyzer 2100, and re-quantified with the KAPA Library Quantification kit. A separate single-read 150-cycle Illumina NextSeq 550 flow cell was used to sequence each immunoSEQ 96-well plate. Per the original workflow: Because the immunoSEQ output included only junctional sequences and no quality scores, the filtering could not be the same as the filtering used for full-length reads. Sequences were annotated with PyIR, a Python wrapper for IgBLAST v1.9, using IMGT germline references to assign V/J genes and CDR3. Reads were removed for weak V/J assignments (E-value above 1e-6), missing CDR3, stop codons, out-of-frame junctions, or ambiguous translated residues. A V3J clonotype was defined by an identical inferred V gene, J gene, and CDR3 amino acid sequence. To compute the percentage overlap between repertoires, the number of shared unique clonotypes was divided by the size of the smaller repertoire. RTK rarefaction, the Chao1 estimator, and Recon v2.1 estimates of unobserved clonotypes were used to assess repertoire richness. OLGA was used to compute generation probabilities for all TCRbeta clonotypes that the gDNA method yielded from several donors. TCRdb stores this immuneACCESS table with in-frame sequences only. Part of the clones is absent; in the studies checked, under half of the shortfall reflects unresolved V genes, and no reason is known for the rest. V, J and clone size are taken as reported in that table, and D and trimming were inferred from the DNA itself. Here the sample has some 2,100,000 clones; under 95% occur a single time. Jointly, the top ten make up around 1.7% of the sample.

This clonotype was sampled from a man younger than 35 in good health. Some clones in this sample may be carry-over from other donors' samples. The chain uses TRBV5-5 and TRBJ2-7; the central 13 bases match TRBD2. The specimen was naive CD8+ T cells from PBMCs. The cell subset or site label, read with the paper, signifies: CD45RA+CCR7+. The DNA sequence is TGTGCCAGCAGCTTACGGACTAGCGGGAGCTTCGTGAGAGAGCAGTACTTC. It specifies CASSLRTSGSFVREQYF.